What follows are 21 T cell receptor beta chains derived from one specimen sequenced in a study of T cell responses to AZD1222 COVID-19 vaccine. TCRdb's copy holds only in-frame clones and misses some; the assay was immunoSEQ multiplex PCR. The sample contains nearly 200,000 clones, approximately 93% of which appear only once. Source: peripheral blood, taken 28 days after the second AZD1222 dose. All receptors come from an adult who received the AZD1222 COVID-19 vaccine.

The chain couples TRBV6-5 to TRBJ1-2; D is uncertain. The CDR3 is made up of 13 amino acids. With 7 bases removed from V and 3 bases from J, the gap between germline ends came to 12 bases. Germline CDR1 and CDR2: MNHEY and SVGAGI. CDR3 loop: CASKRQAYYGYTF. The CDR3 nucleotides are TGTGCCAGCAAGCGGCAGGCGTACTATGGCTACACCTTC.

The rearrangement links TRBV11-3 to TRBJ1-1; D may be TRBD1 (5 bases). Germline V gene data show CDR1 as SGHNT and CDR2 as YENEEA. The germline V and J ends were trimmed by 5 bases and 8 bases, with 12 bases remaining between them. The CDR3 extends over 12 amino acids. CDR3 protein: CASSLGTGEAFF. DNA for the CDR3: TGTGCCAGCAGCCTAGGGACGGGCGAAGCTTTCTTT.

The rearrangement links TRBV18 to TRBJ1-1; D gene unclear. This CDR3 spans 15 amino acids. The germline gives CDR1 KGHSH, CDR2 LQKENI. V lost 2 bases to trimming and J lost 4 bases, with 14 bases between them. Written as DNA, the CDR3 is TGTGCCAGCTCACCAAACGGAGGTCGTGCCACTGAAGCTTTCTTT. It is translated as CASSPNGGRATEAFF.

The V gene is TRBV10-1, the J gene TRBJ1-6; D is unclear. V shed 3 bases and J shed 0 bases, with 18 bases lying between them. This CDR3 is 19 amino acids long. The germline V gene has CDR1 WNHNN and CDR2 SYGVQD (reference sequence). The CDR3 coding sequence is TGCGCCAGCAGTGAACCTAAGCGGACGGAGAGCTCCTATAATTCACCCCTCCACTTT. Translating gives CASSEPKRTESSYNSPLHF.

The genes are TRBV6-2 or TRBV6-3 and TRBJ1-5; D ambiguous. CDR3 length: 13 residues. V lost 5 bases and J 6 bases, leaving 11 bases between the germline ends. Germline V gives CDR1 MNHEY, CDR2 SVGEGT. Written as DNA, the CDR3 is TGTGCCAGCAGTCGGGATTTCGGTCAGCCCCAGCATTTT. Its translation is CASSRDFGQPQHF.

This clone was recorded once. V is TRBV7-2 and J is TRBJ1-1; D unclear. V lost 8 bases and J 0 bases, leaving 10 bases between the germline ends. Germline V gives CDR1 SGHTA, CDR2 FQGNSA. The CDR3 covers 13 residues. The CDR3 coding sequence is TGTGCCAGCGGCACCTTACTGAACACTGAAGCTTTCTTT. It is translated as CASGTLLNTEAFF.

The chain employs TRBV2 and TRBJ1-1, with D unclear. The CDR3 is made up of 15 amino acids. CDR1 and CDR2 (germline): SNHLY, FYNNEI. V was cut by 10 bases and J by 2 bases, with 20 bases left in between. The CDR3 DNA sequence: TGTGCCACCACTGAAGGCGCGGGAGTAAACACTGAAGCTTTCTTT. It translates to CATTEGAGVNTEAFF.

The rearrangement links TRBV28 to TRBJ2-1; TRBD1 agrees at 7 bases. V was clipped by 6 bases and J by 2 bases; unmatched bases: 1. Germline V CDR1 and CDR2: MDHEN, SYDVKM. The CDR3 covers 13 residues. The CDR3 DNA reads TGTGCCAGCAGGGGACAGACCTACAATGAGCAGTTCTTC. It is translated as CASRGQTYNEQFF.

The rearrangement joins TRBV6-2 or TRBV6-3 to TRBJ1-2, with D possibly TRBD1 on 6 matching bases. V dropped 3 bases and J dropped 9 bases, with 20 bases sitting between them. Per the germline V gene, CDR1 is MNHEY and CDR2 is SVGEGT. The CDR3 has 15 residues. CDR3 coding DNA: TGTGCCAGCAGTTATACCCGACGTTGGCAGGGGCGCTACACCTTC. Amino acid sequence: CASSYTRRWQGRYTF.

This sequence joins TRBV19 and TRBJ2-7; D might be TRBD1 (5 bases). The CDR3 loop spans 12 amino acids. Trimming left V 1 base short and J 5 bases short, with 6 bases between. Germline CDR1 LNHDA, CDR2 SQIVND (reference sequence). The CDR3, as DNA: TGTGCCAGTAGTATAGGGGGCAACGAGCAGTACTTC. It codes for CASSIGGNEQYF.

This clone was picked up one time. The chain combines TRBV5-1 with TRBJ1-2; D possibly corresponds to TRBD1 (5 bases). The length of the CDR3 is 12 residues. The V gene lost 1 base and the J gene lost 6 bases, with 7 bases spanning the gap. In germline, CDR1 is SGHRS, CDR2 YFSETQ. The CDR3 spells CASSLKGNGYTF. CDR3 bases: TGCGCCAGCAGCTTGAAGGGGAATGGCTACACCTTC. Full variable domain (remainder filled in from reference TRBV5-1 and TRBJ1-2): KAGVTQTPRYLIKTRGQQVTLSCSPISGHRSVSWYQQTPGQGLQFLFEYFSETQRNKGNFPGRFSGRQFSNSRSEMNVSTLELGDSALYLCASSLKGNGYTFGSGTRLTVV.

This clone was counted a few times. The rearrangement links TRBV19 to TRBJ1-4; D remains unclear. This CDR3 has 15 residues. V was trimmed by 7 bases and J by 1 base, leaving 13 bases between them. Per germline, CDR1 LNHDA and CDR2 SQIVND (reference sequence). CDR3 residues: CASMPPYGTNEKLFF. The DNA of the CDR3 is TGTGCCAGTATGCCCCCCTATGGAACTAATGAAAAACTGTTTTTT.

In the case of this clone: No conserved phenylalanine or tryptophan is present at the end of the CDR3, so a read error is the likely explanation. It is unclear where the CDR3 begins or ends on the DNA, so no DNA is shown, and the CDR3 is as TCRdb lists it. This chain connects TRBV27 to TRBJ1-2; the table names TRBD1, a call not compared with the DNA. The CDR3 numbers 8 amino acids, ends counted. Germline CDR1 reads MNHEY; CDR2 reads SMNVEV (reference sequence). The chain's CDR3 is CSHLWGLG.

This clone was observed a single time. This sequence joins TRBV6-2 or TRBV6-3 and TRBJ2-1, with D perhaps TRBD1 (5 bases). This CDR3 region has 15 residues. V was clipped by 5 bases and J by 1 base, with 12 bases between them. Germline V CDR1 and CDR2: MNHEY, SVGEGT. CDR3 in amino acids: CASSPQQVSYNEQFF. The CDR3 nucleotides read TGTGCCAGCAGTCCACAACAGGTATCCTACAATGAGCAGTTCTTC.

This chain uses TRBV19 with TRBJ1-5, with D uncertain. The V and J ends lost 4 bases and 2 bases respectively, with 12 bases between them. The CDR3 has 15 amino acids. Germline CDR1 reads LNHDA; CDR2 reads SQIVND (reference sequence). CDR3: CASSKQAYGNQPQHF. CDR3 sequence (DNA): TGTGCCAGTAGTAAGCAGGCCTATGGCAATCAGCCCCAGCATTTT. The full variable domain, with the rest looked up from reference TRBV19 and TRBJ1-5, is DGGITQSPKYLFRKEGQNVTLSCEQNLNHDAMYWYRQDPGQGLRLIYYSQIVNDFQKGDIAEGYSVSREKKESFPLTVTSAQKNPTAFYLCASSKQAYGNQPQHFGDGTRLSIL.

This clone was counted a single time. For the CDR3, the DNA is TGCGCCAGCAGGCTAGCGGCGAACACCGGGGAGCTGTTTTTT. It encodes CASRLAANTGELFF. V is TRBV5-1 and J is TRBJ2-2; 7 positions agree with TRBD2. Trimming took 5 bases from V and 0 from J; bases not matched to a gene: 1. CDR3 length: 14 amino acids. In germline, CDR1 is SGHRS, CDR2 YFSETQ.

The chain has TRBV4-3 and TRBJ2-1; D perhaps matches TRBD2 (6 bases). The CDR3 is made up of 15 amino acids. CDR1 LGHNA and CDR2 YSLEER come from the germline V gene. V shed 0 bases and J shed 6 bases, with 12 bases lying between them. CDR3 sequence: CASSQDPGRPNEQFF. CDR3 coding DNA: TGCGCCAGCAGCCAAGATCCTGGGAGGCCCAATGAGCAGTTCTTC.

The chain carries TRBV28 and TRBJ1-2, with D maybe TRBD1 (6 bases). V lost 6 bases and J 4 bases, leaving 18 bases between the germline ends. The germline V gene has CDR1 MDHEN and CDR2 SYDVKM. CDR3 length: 15 residues. The CDR3 region is CASRATGNWGYGYTF. The DNA of the CDR3 is TGTGCCAGCAGAGCTACAGGGAATTGGGGCTATGGCTACACCTTC.

The chain recombines TRBV7-8 with TRBJ2-5; TRBD1 is a possible D gene (6 bases). Germline lookup yields CDR1 SGHVS and CDR2 FQNEAQ. The CDR3 has 13 residues. V dropped 3 bases and J dropped 5 bases, with 10 bases sitting between them. CDR3 bases: TGTGCCAGCAGCTTCGGACAGATGGAGACCCAGTACTTC. This encodes CASSFGQMETQYF.

For the CDR3, the DNA is TGTGCCAGCAGCTTTCGGGCCGAAGCTTTCTTT. It translates to CASSFRAEAFF. The chain recombines TRBV12-3 or TRBV12-4 with TRBJ1-1; no clear D. V lost 6 bases to trimming and J lost 8 bases, with 10 bases between them. The CDR3 runs to 11 residues.

V gene TRBV11-2 combines with J gene TRBJ1-4; D is ambiguous. Between the trimmed V and J ends, which lost 4 bases and 3 bases, there was a span of 9 bases. CDR3 length equals 14 residues. The V gene's germline CDR1 is SGHAT and CDR2 FQNNGV. CDR3 loop: CASSSQPANEKLFF. DNA for the CDR3: TGTGCCAGCAGCTCCCAGCCAGCTAATGAAAAACTGTTTTTT.